Shown below are 29 T cell receptor beta chains from a single sample sequenced in a study of blood T cell repertoires in COVID-19. Measured with immunoSEQ multiplex PCR; TCRdb has only the in-frame clones, and not every one. The data contain 100,000 to 150,000 clones, 80% to 95% of them singletons. Specimen: peripheral blood. The origin of the receptors is a man in his fifties with COVID-19, enrolled during active disease.

The genes are TRBV13 and TRBJ2-3; 14 bases align to TRBD2. The CDR3 has 17 amino acids. Germline V lookup: CDR1 PRHDT, CDR2 FYEKMQ (reference sequence). The junction had 6 bases not matched to a gene; V was cut back by 4 bases and J by 3 bases. The CDR3 region is CASSSRGLAGGTDTQYF. The CDR3 DNA is TGTGCCAGCAGCTCCCGCGGACTAGCGGGAGGTACAGATACGCAGTATTTT.

J is TRBJ2-1 and V is TRBV6-5; 12 nucleotides match TRBD2. The CDR3 consists of 15 residues. The V and J ends lost 4 bases and 8 bases, in that order; junction bases with no gene match: 6. The germline gives CDR1 MNHEY, CDR2 SVGAGI. CDR3 protein: CASSSRTSGKDEQFF. The CDR3 DNA reads TGTGCCAGCAGTTCAAGGACTAGCGGGAAGGATGAGCAGTTCTTC.

This chain connects TRBV27 to TRBJ1-2; D unclear. CDR3 length equals 15 residues. Germline-derived CDR1 and CDR2 are MNHEY and SMNVEV (reference sequence). Trimming took off 2 bases at V and 1 base at J, with 11 bases between the two ends. The CDR3 reads CASSLRGRDNYGYTF. The CDR3 DNA follows: TGTGCCAGCAGTTTAAGAGGGAGGGATAACTATGGCTACACCTTC.

CDR3 residues: CARTSGTYNEQFF. The CDR3 region has the DNA TGTGCCAGGACTAGCGGTACCTACAATGAGCAGTTCTTC. V usage is TRBV19 and J usage is TRBJ2-1; 9 positions agree with TRBD2. V shed 9 bases, J shed 2 bases, and the junction held 2 bases outside the gene matches. This CDR3 has 13 amino acids. Germline CDR1 LNHDA, CDR2 SQIVND (reference sequence).

The J gene is TRBJ1-2, the V gene TRBV2; maybe TRBD1 (5 bases). Deletions cut 7 bases from V and 3 bases from J, with 9 bases between. CDR1 is SNHLY, CDR2 FYNNEI, per germline. There are 12 residues in the CDR3. CDR3 nucleotide sequence: TGTGCCAGCACGGGGGTTTACTATGGCTACACCTTC. It codes for CASTGVYYGYTF. The full variable domain, rest sourced from reference TRBV2 and TRBJ1-2, is EPEVTQTPSHQVTQMGQEVILRCVPISNHLYFYWYRQILGQKVEFLVSFYNNEISEKSEIFDDQFSVERPDGSNFTLKIRSTKLEDSAMYFCASTGVYYGYTFGSGTRLTVV.

J is TRBJ1-5 and V is TRBV4-2, with no clear D. V was pared by 1 base and J by 4 bases, with 14 bases between. CDR1 and CDR2 from the germline V gene are LGHNA and YNFKEQ. CDR3 length: 16 amino acids. For the CDR3, the DNA is TGTGCCAGCAGCCAAGTTGGCGGGGAGCCGAATCAGCCCCAGCATTTT. It specifies CASSQVGGEPNQPQHF.

The chain links TRBV4-3 to TRBJ2-7, with D perhaps matching TRBD2 (5 bases). V lost 3 bases and J lost 2, with 14 bases in between. Germline assignment: CDR1 LGHNA and CDR2 YSLEER. The CDR3 is 15 residues long. CDR3 loop: CASSQHTSPPYEQYF. Here the CDR3 DNA reads TGCGCCAGCAGCCAGCATACTAGTCCCCCCTACGAGCAGTACTTC.

The V call is TRBV3-1 (or the pseudogene TRBV3-2), the J call TRBJ2-3; 10 bases line up with TRBD1. The CDR3 extends over 15 amino acids. CDR1 is LGHDT and CDR2 is YNNKEL in the germline V gene (reference sequence). J gave up 4 bases and V 4 bases, and 5 bases lay outside the gene matches. This chain's CDR3 is CASSLRDRGADTQYF. The CDR3 DNA reads as TGTGCCAGCAGCCTACGGGACAGGGGTGCAGATACGCAGTATTTT.

The V and J genes are TRBV5-4 and TRBJ2-3; 10 positions agree with TRBD2. CDR3 length: 15 amino acids. The germline gives CDR1 SGHNT, CDR2 YYREEE (reference sequence). V gave up 4 bases and J gave up 3 bases; unmatched junction bases: 5. CDR3 residues: CASSLQAGGTDTQYF. CDR3 sequence (DNA): TGTGCCAGCAGCCTCCAAGCGGGAGGGACAGATACGCAGTATTTT. Looking up the rest from reference TRBV5-4 and TRBJ2-3 gives the full variable domain: ETGVTQSPTHLIKTRGQQVTLRCSSQSGHNTVSWYQQALGQGPQFIFQYYREEENGRGNFPPRFSGLQFPNYSSELNVNALELDDSALYLCASSLQAGGTDTQYFGPGTRLTVL.

This chain links TRBV2 with TRBJ2-1; D is uncertain. V was shortened by 6 bases and J by 0 bases, with 9 bases between the two germline ends. This CDR3 contains 14 residues. Looked up from germline, CDR1 is SNHLY and CDR2 is FYNNEI. The CDR3 spells CASRSRSSYNEQFF. The CDR3 DNA reads TGTGCCAGCAGGTCAAGGAGCTCCTACAATGAGCAGTTCTTC.

J is TRBJ2-1 and V is TRBV25-1, with TRBD1 identical over 9 bases. The ends lost 4 bases at V and 8 bases at J; junction bases unmatched: 6. Per the germline V gene, CDR1 is MGHDK and CDR2 is SYGVNS. This CDR3 has 14 amino acids. DNA for the CDR3: TGTGCCAGCAGTGGCCTAGACAGGGGGGATGAGCAGTTCTTC. Protein product: CASSGLDRGDEQFF.

The chain links TRBV7-2 to TRBJ2-3, with D hard to call. V dropped 6 bases and J dropped 2 bases, with 3 bases sitting between them. Germline CDR1 is SGHTA and CDR2 is FQGNSA. The CDR3 totals 11 residues. CDR3 sequence reads: CASSITDTQYF. In nucleotides, the CDR3 is TGTGCCAGCAGTATCACAGATACGCAGTATTTT.

This clone was observed a single time. V and J are TRBV5-1 and TRBJ1-1; D perhaps matches TRBD1 (5 bases). The germline V gene has CDR1 SGHRS and CDR2 YFSETQ. The CDR3 is made up of 15 amino acids. V gave up 3 bases and J gave up 1 base, with 13 bases separating them. CDR3 sequence reads: CASSSTSDRNTEAFF. In nucleotides, the CDR3 is TGCGCCAGCAGCTCTACGTCCGACAGGAACACTGAAGCTTTCTTT. Full variable domain (remainder filled in from reference TRBV5-1 and TRBJ1-1): KAGVTQTPRYLIKTRGQQVTLSCSPISGHRSVSWYQQTPGQGLQFLFEYFSETQRNKGNFPGRFSGRQFSNSRSEMNVSTLELGDSALYLCASSSTSDRNTEAFFGQGTRLTVV.

CDR3 bases: TGTGCCAGCAGCCCCGACAGCTACTCTAACTATGGCTACACCTTC. Protein: CASSPDSYSNYGYTF. The chain carries TRBV5-4 and TRBJ1-2; D perhaps matches TRBD1 (5 bases). The CDR3 runs to 15 residues. With 4 bases removed from V and 0 bases from J, the gap between germline ends came to 13 bases. Per germline, CDR1 SGHNT and CDR2 YYREEE (reference sequence). Full variable domain (rest looked up from reference TRBV5-4 and TRBJ1-2): ETGVTQSPTHLIKTRGQQVTLRCSSQSGHNTVSWYQQALGQGPQFIFQYYREEENGRGNFPPRFSGLQFPNYSSELNVNALELDDSALYLCASSPDSYSNYGYTFGSGTRLTVV.

This rearrangement joins TRBV5-1 to TRBJ2-7, with D tentatively TRBD1 (5 bases). This CDR3 region has 15 residues. In germline, CDR1 is SGHRS, CDR2 YFSETQ. Between the trimmed V and J ends, which lost 5 bases and 5 bases, there was a span of 20 bases. Here the CDR3 DNA reads TGCGCCAGCAGGGCCGGGTTGGGGCGATCGGACGAGCAGTACTTC. It encodes CASRAGLGRSDEQYF.

The chain combines TRBV15 with TRBJ2-3; D might be TRBD1 (6 bases). CDR1 is LNHNV, CDR2 YYDKDF, per germline (reference sequence). Trimming took off 1 base at V and 0 bases at J, with 11 bases between the two ends. This CDR3 is built from 16 residues. The CDR3 region is CATSRVRQESTDTQYF. Written as DNA, the CDR3 is TGTGCCACCAGCAGAGTCCGACAGGAGAGCACAGATACGCAGTATTTT.

The rearrangement joins TRBV5-1 to TRBJ2-5; D remains unclear. In germline, CDR1 is SGHRS, CDR2 YFSETQ. With 2 bases removed from V and 4 bases from J, the gap between germline ends came to 9 bases. CDR3 size: 13 residues. Here the CDR3 reads CASSLVERETQYF. The DNA of the CDR3 is TGCGCCAGCAGCTTAGTAGAAAGAGAGACCCAGTACTTC.

V gene TRBV4-3 combines with J gene TRBJ2-3; the match to TRBD2 covers 10 bases. The CDR3 consists of 17 residues. After removal of 0 bases from V and 5 bases from J, the junction contained 8 bases not matched to a gene. Germline values: CDR1 LGHNA, CDR2 YSLEER. The CDR3 sequence: CASSQEGLAGEGDTQYF. CDR3 nucleotide sequence: TGCGCCAGCAGCCAAGAGGGGCTAGCGGGAGAAGGAGATACGCAGTATTTT.

This clone occurred once. DNA of the CDR3: TGTGCCATCTCCCGACAGGGCCTACTCTATGGCTACACCTTC. This encodes CAISRQGLLYGYTF. The rearrangement uses TRBV6-5 and TRBJ1-2, with 7 nucleotides matching TRBD1. The germline V gene has CDR1 MNHEY and CDR2 SVGAGI. This CDR3 contains 14 residues. The trim removed 10 bases at V and 4 bases at J, leaving 12 bases unmatched.

The V and J genes are TRBV27 and TRBJ2-7, with 12 positions matching TRBD1. The CDR3 is 18 residues long. J gave up 5 bases and V 5 bases, and 16 bases lay outside the gene matches. Germline CDR1 reads MNHEY; CDR2 reads SMNVEV (reference sequence). The CDR3 loop is CASSIRPPGQGAIDEQYF. Here the CDR3 DNA reads TGTGCCAGCAGTATCCGACCCCCGGGACAGGGGGCGATCGACGAGCAGTACTTC.

This chain links TRBV7-2 with TRBJ2-7; TRBD2 matches 10 bases. CDR3 size: 16 residues. The germline CDR1 and CDR2 sequences are SGHTA and FQGNSA. The V gene end was trimmed by 3 bases and the J gene end by 4 bases; junction bases not matched to a gene: 9. CDR3 nucleotide sequence: TGTGCCAGCAGCTTGGCCTCTAGCGGGAGAGTATACGAGCAGTACTTC. It codes for CASSLASSGRVYEQYF.

The rearrangement joins TRBV18 to TRBJ2-7; 9 nucleotides agree with TRBD1. V lost 2 bases, J lost 7 bases, and 9 bases stayed unmatched. This CDR3 comprises 15 residues. CDR1 is KGHSH, CDR2 LQKENI, per germline. Written as DNA, the CDR3 is TGTGCCAGCTCACCAGGGATAGGACAGGGGTCGGAGCAGTACTTC. Translated, it gives CASSPGIGQGSEQYF. The variable domain in full, with the rest retrieved from reference TRBV18 and TRBJ2-7, is NAGVMQNPRHLVRRRGQEARLRCSPMKGHSHVYWYRQLPEEGLKFMVYLQKENIIDESGMPKERFSAEFPKEGPSILRIQQVVRGDSAAYFCASSPGIGQGSEQYFGPGTRLTVT.

The genes are TRBV4-2 and TRBJ2-1; D is undetermined. CDR3 length equals 17 residues. Trimming left V 7 bases short and J 3 bases short, with 22 bases between. The germline V gene encodes CDR1 LGHNA and CDR2 YNFKEQ. The CDR3 loop reads CASTQEMGSASYNEQFF. The CDR3, as DNA: TGTGCCAGCACCCAGGAGATGGGTTCGGCGAGCTACAATGAGCAGTTCTTC.

This clone has only one observation. This chain uses TRBV4-2 with TRBJ2-3, with D maybe TRBD2 (5 bases). The V gene lost 1 base and the J gene lost 5 bases, with 7 bases spanning the gap. CDR3 size: 13 residues. Germline values: CDR1 LGHNA, CDR2 YNFKEQ. The CDR3 nucleotides read TGTGCCAGCAGCCAAGGTCGGGGAGATACGCAGTATTTT. Amino acid sequence: CASSQGRGDTQYF.

This chain uses TRBV6-5 with TRBJ2-2, with D possibly TRBD2 on 6 matching bases. The CDR3 consists of 14 residues. Germline assignment: CDR1 MNHEY and CDR2 SVGAGI. Between the trimmed V and J ends, which lost 7 bases and 5 bases, there was a span of 14 bases. CDR3 sequence: CASNLVGRTGELFF. For the CDR3, the DNA is TGTGCCAGCAATTTGGTTGGGAGGACCGGGGAGCTGTTTTTT.

This chain links TRBV11-2 with TRBJ2-3; TRBD1 aligns across 8 bases. The CDR3 extends over 17 amino acids. CDR1 is SGHAT, CDR2 FQNNGV, per germline. With 5 bases clipped from V and 1 base from J, the junction kept 11 bases outside the gene matches. The CDR3 coding sequence is TGTGCCAGCAGCCCGCGAACAGGACAGGGCGGCACAGATACGCAGTATTTT. It encodes CASSPRTGQGGTDTQYF.

This clone was seen once. The chain links TRBV30 to TRBJ2-2; 9 positions match TRBD2. The CDR3 length is 20 residues. CDR1 is GTSNPN and CDR2 is SVGIG in the germline V gene (reference sequence). Losses at the gene ends were 1 base for V and 0 bases for J; bases not matched to a gene: 15. This CDR3 is CAWSGDSVLAGHANTGELFF. CDR3 nucleotides: TGTGCCTGGAGTGGAGACTCCGTACTAGCGGGTCACGCGAACACCGGGGAGCTGTTTTTT.

This chain joins TRBV11-2 and TRBJ2-7; a weak D match, TRBD1 (6 bases). This CDR3 has 11 residues. Germline-derived CDR1 and CDR2 are SGHAT and FQNNGV. The ends were cut back, 4 bases at V and 11 bases at J, with 12 bases in the middle. CDR3 region: CASSSQGLEYF. In DNA, the CDR3 is TGTGCCAGCAGCTCACAGGGCCTCGAGTACTTC.

CDR3 in amino acids: CASSPGQGALEAFF. The CDR3 bases are TGTGCCAGCAGTCCGGGACAGGGTGCCTTAGAAGCTTTCTTT. The chain has TRBV28 and TRBJ1-1, with 9 nucleotides matching TRBD1. The CDR3 totals 14 residues. From germline, CDR1 is MDHEN and CDR2 SYDVKM. After removal of 5 bases from V and 8 bases from J, the junction contained 9 bases not matched to a gene.